The present T cell receptor beta chain was sequenced within a study of shared clonotypes between healthy human individuals. Note on this clone: Its target is not known.

CDR3 length equals 12 residues. The germline V gene encodes CDR1 GTSNPN and CDR2 SVGIG (reference sequence). The V end lost 3 bases, the J end lost 15 bases, and 18 bases lay between the germline ends. Findings of the study overall: It was the non-shared clonotypes that had lower generation probabilities than clonotypes shared by all four donors. Larger estimated richness was generally seen in naive subsets than in memory subsets.

Study processing details: There were no quality scores in the junction-only immunoSEQ sequences, so filtering differed. Only in-frame clones appear in the TCRdb table, and some are missing; sequencing was by immunoSEQ multiplex PCR. V, J and clone size are those of that table, while D and trimming were read from the DNA. The table lists about 1.9 million clones, 90% to 95% of them singletons. CD45RO-negative CD8 cells positively selected for CCR7 made up the naive population, which excluded terminally differentiated effector memory CD45RA+ cells. The V call is TRBV30, the J call TRBJ2-1; D is ambiguous. The sequence was obtained from a man aged 18 to 29 in good health. Some clones in this sample may be carry-over from other donors' samples. The sequencing input was naive CD8+ T cells from PBMCs. CDR3: CAWSLGQDPTFF. CDR3 nucleotide sequence: TGTGCCTGGAGCCTAGGTCAGGACCCGACGTTCTTC. Based on the CDR3 plus reference TRBV30 and TRBJ2-1, the full variable domain is SQTIHQWPATLVQPVGSPLSLECTVEGTSNPNLYWYRQAAGRGLQLLFYSVGIGQISSEVPQNLSASRPQDRQFILSSKKLLLSDSGFYLCAWSLGQDPTFFGPGTRLTVL.